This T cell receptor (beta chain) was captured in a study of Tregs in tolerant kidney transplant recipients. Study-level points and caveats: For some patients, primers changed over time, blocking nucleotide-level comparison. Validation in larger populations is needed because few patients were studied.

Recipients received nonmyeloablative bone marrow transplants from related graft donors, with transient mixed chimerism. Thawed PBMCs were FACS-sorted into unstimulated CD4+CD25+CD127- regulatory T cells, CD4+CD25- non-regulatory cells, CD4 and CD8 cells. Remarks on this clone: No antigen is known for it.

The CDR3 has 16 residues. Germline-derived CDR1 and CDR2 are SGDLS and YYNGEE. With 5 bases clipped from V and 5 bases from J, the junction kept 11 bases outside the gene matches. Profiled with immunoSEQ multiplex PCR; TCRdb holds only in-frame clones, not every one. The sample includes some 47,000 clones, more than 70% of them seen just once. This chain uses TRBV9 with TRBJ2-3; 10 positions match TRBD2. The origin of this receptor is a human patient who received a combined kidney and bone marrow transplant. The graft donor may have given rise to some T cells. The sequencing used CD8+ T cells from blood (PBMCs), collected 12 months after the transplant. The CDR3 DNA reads TGTGCCAGCAGTCCGGGAGCGGGAGGGCCCGGAGATACGCAGTATTTT. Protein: CASSPGAGGPGDTQYF.